The 30 T cell receptor beta chains in this list originate from one sample, sequenced in a study of blood T cell repertoires in COVID-19. Generated by immunoSEQ multiplex PCR, the TCRdb table keeps only in-frame clones and is missing some. The sample has roughly 200,000 clones, less than 90% seen once. The sequenced sample was PBMCs or T cells enriched from blood (not recorded which). The receptor set was obtained from a woman aged 50 to 60 in a cohort exposed to, infected with or recovered from COVID-19 (not recorded which).

The CDR3: CASSSTGDYDSPLHF. CDR3 in DNA: TGTGCCAGCAGTTCAACGGGGGACTACGATTCACCCCTCCACTTT. The rearrangement links TRBV27 to TRBJ1-6; TRBD1 is a possible D gene (5 bases). The CDR3 runs 15 residues. Trimming left V 4 bases short and J 8 bases short, with 15 bases between. Germline values: CDR1 MNHEY, CDR2 SMNVEV (reference sequence).

The J gene is TRBJ1-2, the V gene TRBV19; possible D gene TRBD1, 6 bases. Trimming removed 5 bases from V and 0 bases from J, with 16 bases in between. This CDR3 has 16 amino acids. Germline values: CDR1 LNHDA, CDR2 SQIVND (reference sequence). CDR3 nucleotides: TGTGCCAGTAGTGCGGTCCGGGACACAGCTAACTATGGCTACACCTTC. Protein product: CASSAVRDTANYGYTF.

V usage is TRBV3-1 (or the pseudogene TRBV3-2) and J usage is TRBJ1-3; D is undetermined. CDR1 LGHDT and CDR2 YNNKEL come from the germline V gene (reference sequence). Trimming shortened V by 6 bases and J by 4 bases, and 13 bases separated the two germline ends. CDR3 length: 14 amino acids. The CDR3 nucleotides read TGTGCCAGCAGTCGCTTGACGGAGGGAAACACCATATATTTT. Its protein is CASSRLTEGNTIYF.

The chain is built from TRBV9 and TRBJ2-5; 12 bases fit TRBD2. The germline CDR1 and CDR2 sequences are SGDLS and YYNGEE. This CDR3 contains 17 residues. V dropped 0 bases and J dropped 5; count of bases not matched to a gene: 8. CDR3 residues: CASSVGASGGAWETQYF. The CDR3 bases are TGTGCCAGCAGCGTAGGTGCTAGCGGGGGGGCCTGGGAGACCCAGTACTTC. The complete variable domain, with remaining parts taken from reference TRBV9 and TRBJ2-5, reads DSGVTQTPKHLITATGQRVTLRCSPRSGDLSVYWYQQSLDQGLQFLIQYYNGEERAKGNILERFSAQQFPDLHSELNLSSLELGDSALYFCASSVGASGGAWETQYFGPGTRLLVL.

The gene calls are TRBV11-2 and TRBJ1-4; D not certain. Deletions cut 3 bases from V and 7 bases from J, with 12 bases between. The CDR3 has 14 residues. The germline V gene encodes CDR1 SGHAT and CDR2 FQNNGV. The DNA for the CDR3 is TGTGCCAGCAGCTTGGGTCCCCCGGGTGAAAAACTGTTTTTT. It encodes CASSLGPPGEKLFF.

This clone is a singleton in its sample. V gene TRBV19 combines with J gene TRBJ1-3; D gene uncertain. The ends were cut back, 3 bases at V and 0 bases at J, with 9 bases in the middle. CDR1 LNHDA and CDR2 SQIVND come from the germline V gene (reference sequence). The CDR3 is 15 amino acids. This chain's CDR3 is CASSISVSSGNTIYF. The CDR3 nucleotides are TGTGCCAGTAGTATTAGCGTCTCCTCTGGAAACACCATATATTTT.

This chain joins TRBV18 and TRBJ2-7; D might be TRBD2 (7 bases). This CDR3 contains 14 residues. CDR1 is KGHSH and CDR2 is LQKENI in the germline V gene. The V end was cut by 7 bases, the J end by 5 bases, with 18 bases between. CDR3 bases: TGTGCCAGCTGGGCCGGGGGGCGAAAGGACGAGCAGTACTTC. Its translation: CASWAGGRKDEQYF.

The chain links TRBV4-3 to TRBJ1-3; no definite D call. The length of the CDR3 is 15 residues. Germline CDR1 LGHNA, CDR2 YSLEER. Trimming took off 0 bases at V and 2 bases at J, with 8 bases between the two ends. The DNA of the CDR3 is TGCGCCAGCAGCCAAGATTGGGCAGCTGGAAACACCATATATTTT. This codes for CASSQDWAAGNTIYF.

This sequence joins TRBV18 and TRBJ2-1; D unresolved. Germline values: CDR1 KGHSH, CDR2 LQKENI. The CDR3 is 15 amino acids. The V end was cut by 4 bases, the J end by 9 bases, with 19 bases between. The CDR3 is CASSLNPVGSSEQFF. The CDR3 DNA reads TGTGCCAGCTCACTAAATCCCGTTGGGTCTAGTGAGCAGTTCTTC.

The CDR3 here is CASSAGAGGYTF. The DNA of the CDR3 is TGTGCCAGCAGTGCAGGGGCAGGAGGCTACACCTTC. The gene calls are TRBV25-1 and TRBJ1-2, with a tentative D call TRBD1 (6 bases). From germline, CDR1 is MGHDK and CDR2 SYGVNS. The CDR3 runs 12 residues. Trimming pared 4 bases from V and 8 bases from J, leaving 11 bases between.

The chain links TRBV5-5 to TRBJ1-1; D call uncertain. Between the trimmed V and J ends, which lost 0 bases and 4 bases, there was a span of 13 bases. Germline values: CDR1 SGHKS, CDR2 YYEKEE (reference sequence). CDR3 length: 15 amino acids. The CDR3 DNA sequence: TGTGCCAGCAGCTTGGCGCTGCGGGATTTCACTGAAGCTTTCTTT. Translation: CASSLALRDFTEAFF.

V usage is TRBV28 and J usage is TRBJ1-3, with 8 nucleotides matching TRBD1. The CDR3 length is 15 residues. Germline V gene lookup returns CDR1 MDHEN and CDR2 SYDVKM. V dropped 2 bases and J dropped 8; count of bases not matched to a gene: 8. The CDR3 is CASSLRDRPGHTIYF. CDR3 coding DNA: TGTGCCAGCAGTTTACGGGACAGGCCCGGACACACCATATATTTT.

A single count supports this clone. This sequence joins TRBV19 and TRBJ1-3, with 7 bases identical to TRBD1. Germline CDR1 LNHDA, CDR2 SQIVND (reference sequence). This CDR3 comprises 16 residues. V lost 4 bases to trimming and J lost 0 bases; unmatched junction nucleotides: 6. CDR3 sequence (DNA): TGTGCCAGTAGTACGGACAGGCCCAGCTCTGGAAACACCATATATTTT. This translates into CASSTDRPSSGNTIYF. The full variable domain, in which reference TRBV19 and TRBJ1-3 provide the parts outside the CDR3, is DGGITQSPKYLFRKEGQNVTLSCEQNLNHDAMYWYRQDPGQGLRLIYYSQIVNDFQKGDIAEGYSVSREKKESFPLTVTSAQKNPTAFYLCASSTDRPSSGNTIYFGEGSWLTVV.

CDR3 bases: TGTGCCAGCAGCCAATCAATTACGTCGGAGCCCCAGCATTTT. Translation gives CASSQSITSEPQHF. V is TRBV7-9 and J is TRBJ1-5; D remains ambiguous. CDR1 SEHNR and CDR2 FQNEAQ come from the germline V gene (reference sequence). The CDR3 contains 14 residues. V was shortened by 5 bases and J by 8 bases, with 16 bases between the two germline ends.

This clone was detected once. This chain links TRBV9 with TRBJ1-2; TRBD1 matches at 9 bases. In germline, CDR1 is SGDLS, CDR2 YYNGEE. J lost 2 bases, V lost 0 bases, and 20 bases had no gene match. This CDR3 is 21 amino acids long. The DNA for the CDR3 is TGTGCCAGCAGCGTAGTTGGTGGGGGGGACAGGGACAGGACTCCCAACTATGGCTACACCTTC. This sequence encodes CASSVVGGGDRDRTPNYGYTF.

The J gene is TRBJ1-3, the V gene TRBV10-2, with TRBD1 as a possible D gene (6 bases). CDR3 length equals 13 residues. V was shortened by 7 bases and J by 2 bases, with 9 bases between the two germline ends. Germline V lookup: CDR1 WSHSY, CDR2 SAAADI. CDR3 DNA: TGCGCCAGCACCGGGGGGCCTGGAAACACCATATATTTT. It encodes CASTGGPGNTIYF.

This rearrangement joins TRBV6-5 to TRBJ2-7; 12 bases agree with TRBD2. The ends lost 6 bases at V and 4 bases at J; junction bases unmatched: 7. Germline V gene sequence: CDR1 MNHEY, CDR2 SVGAGI. The CDR3 contains 15 residues. As DNA, the CDR3 is TGTGCCAGCAGAGCCACTAGCGGGGGGTTGTACGAGCAGTACTTC. Protein sequence: CASRATSGGLYEQYF.

The chain joins TRBV5-1 to TRBJ1-2; weak D call: TRBD1 (6 bases). The CDR3 length is 15 residues. CDR1 and CDR2 from the germline V gene are SGHRS and YFSETQ. The V gene lost 4 bases and the J gene lost 4 bases, with 17 bases spanning the gap. CDR3 sequence (DNA): TGCGCCAGCAGCCTACCCCGACAGGTCAGCTATGGCTACACCTTC. The encoded protein is CASSLPRQVSYGYTF. Complete variable domain (other parts from reference TRBV5-1 and TRBJ1-2): KAGVTQTPRYLIKTRGQQVTLSCSPISGHRSVSWYQQTPGQGLQFLFEYFSETQRNKGNFPGRFSGRQFSNSRSEMNVSTLELGDSALYLCASSLPRQVSYGYTFGSGTRLTVV.

The rearrangement joins TRBV4-1 to TRBJ1-1, with TRBD1 matching over 9 bases. The germline V gene has CDR1 MGHRA and CDR2 YSYEKL. The CDR3 is made up of 15 amino acids. V dropped 3 bases and J dropped 6; count of bases not matched to a gene: 8. The CDR3 DNA follows: TGCGCCAGCAGCCAGGGACAGGGCAACCGAGCTGAAGCTTTCTTT. The encoded protein is CASSQGQGNRAEAFF.

This chain links TRBV28 with TRBJ2-2; D not resolved. CDR3 size: 11 residues. Trimming stripped 3 bases from V and 9 bases from J, with 5 bases between. Germline loops: CDR1 MDHEN, CDR2 SYDVKM. The CDR3 sequence: CASSLRRELFF. DNA of the CDR3: TGTGCCAGCAGTTTGAGGCGGGAGCTGTTTTTT.

This clone was counted once. This chain links TRBV20-1 with TRBJ2-7; tentative D call: TRBD1 (7 bases). The CDR3 totals 14 residues. CDR1 is DFQATT, CDR2 SNEGSKA, per germline (reference sequence). The V and J ends lost 3 bases and 5 bases respectively, with 17 bases between them. CDR3 DNA sequence: TGCAGTGCTAGTCCCGCCAGGGGGGTCAACGAGCAGTACTTC. This gives the protein CSASPARGVNEQYF.

This clone was counted only a few times. The chain couples TRBV11-2 to TRBJ1-2, with 10 bases that match TRBD1. The CDR3 has 17 residues. The trim removed 2 bases at V and 8 bases at J, leaving 14 bases unmatched. From germline, CDR1 is SGHAT and CDR2 FQNNGV. The CDR3 sequence is CASSLHPPGQGINGYTF. As DNA, the CDR3 is TGTGCCAGCAGCTTACACCCTCCGGGACAGGGGATCAACGGCTACACCTTC.

V usage is TRBV5-5 and J usage is TRBJ2-5; TRBD2 aligns across 13 bases. With V trimmed by 0 bases and J by 5 bases, 10 bases remained unmatched. The CDR3 has 18 residues. The germline V gene encodes CDR1 SGHKS and CDR2 YYEKEE (reference sequence). CDR3 in DNA: TGTGCCAGCAGCTTGGCAGCGGTGACTAGCGGGGGGACGGAGACCCAGTACTTC. Translated: CASSLAAVTSGGTETQYF.

The J gene is TRBJ1-2, the V gene TRBV18, with D maybe TRBD1 (6 bases). The CDR3 runs 14 residues. V was cut by 3 bases and J by 2 bases, with 10 bases left in between. CDR1 is KGHSH, CDR2 LQKENI, per germline. The CDR3, as DNA: TGTGCCAGCTCACCCACCGGGACAAACTATGGCTACACCTTC. Amino acids: CASSPTGTNYGYTF.

The rearrangement joins TRBV28 to TRBJ1-2; no reliable D call. Germline loops: CDR1 MDHEN, CDR2 SYDVKM. V dropped 0 bases and J dropped 7 bases, with 21 bases sitting between them. The CDR3 covers 17 residues. The CDR3 region is CASSLWLQKRSSGGYTF. CDR3 bases: TGTGCCAGCAGTTTATGGCTTCAGAAGCGAAGCTCCGGTGGCTACACCTTC.

The CDR3 DNA is TGTGCCAGCAGGAGGACAGGGCGTAGCAGACAGCCCCAGCATTTT. Protein sequence: CASRRTGRSRQPQHF. This chain uses TRBV6-5 with TRBJ1-5, with 8 bases fitting TRBD1. Germline V gene data show CDR1 as MNHEY and CDR2 as SVGAGI. The length of the CDR3 is 15 residues. With V trimmed by 6 bases and J by 7 bases, 11 bases remained unmatched.

The V call is TRBV21-1, the J call TRBJ1-2; the table's D call, TRBD1, was not checked against the DNA. TRBV21-1 is noted as a pseudogene. The CDR3 contains 17 residues. CDR3 sequence: CASSTYSQGTLIYGYTF. The CDR3, as DNA: TGTGCCAGCAGCACCTATAGCCAGGGGACCCTTATCTATGGCTACACCTTC.

The V and J genes are TRBV28 and TRBJ1-5, with 8 bases fitting TRBD1. The germline V gene has CDR1 MDHEN and CDR2 SYDVKM. V shed 2 bases, J shed 3 bases, and the junction held 6 bases outside the gene matches. The CDR3 has 16 amino acids. The CDR3 DNA sequence: TGTGCCAGCAGTTTACGGGGGACAGGCCACAATCAGCCCCAGCATTTT. It codes for CASSLRGTGHNQPQHF. Drawing the rest from reference TRBV28 and TRBJ1-5, the complete variable domain is DVKVTQSSRYLVKRTGEKVFLECVQDMDHENMFWYRQDPGLGLRLIYFSYDVKMKEKGDIPEGYSVSREKKERFSLILESASTNQTSMYLCASSLRGTGHNQPQHFGDGTRLSIL.

The chain uses TRBV25-1 and TRBJ2-1, with TRBD2 as a possible D gene (6 bases). The CDR3 loop spans 15 amino acids. Germline V gene data show CDR1 as MGHDK and CDR2 as SYGVNS. The V gene lost 3 bases and the J gene lost 0 bases, with 9 bases spanning the gap. The CDR3 DNA reads as TGTGCCAGCAGTGATCCCGGGGGCTCCTACAATGAGCAGTTCTTC. This gives the protein CASSDPGGSYNEQFF. The whole variable domain, remainder taken from reference TRBV25-1 and TRBJ2-1, is EADIYQTPRYLVIGTGKKITLECSQTMGHDKMYWYQQDPGMELHLIHYSYGVNSTEKGDLSSESTVSRIRTEHFPLTLESARPSHTSQYLCASSDPGGSYNEQFFGPGTRLTVL.

This rearrangement joins TRBV7-3 to TRBJ1-6, with 7 nucleotides matching TRBD1. Germline-derived CDR1 and CDR2 are SGHTA and FQGTGA. CDR3 length: 16 amino acids. With V trimmed by 1 base and J by 5 bases, 5 bases remained unmatched. The CDR3 bases are TGTGCCAGCAGCTTAAAAGTGCAGGGGGATAATTCACCCCTCCACTTT. It translates to CASSLKVQGDNSPLHF. The full variable domain, rest sourced from reference TRBV7-3 and TRBJ1-6, is GAGVSQTPSNKVTEKGKYVELRCDPISGHTALYWYRQSLGQGPEFLIYFQGTGAADDSGLPNDRFFAVRPEGSVSTLKIQRTERGDSAVYLCASSLKVQGDNSPLHFGNGTRLTVT.